These 21 T cell receptor beta chains originate from one sample sequenced in a study of cytomegalovirus exposure and HLA in healthy donors. In the PCR, 60 Vbeta and 13 Jbeta primers were used. Repertoires were generated with immunoSEQ multiplex PCR, while TCRdb's copy carries only in-frame clones and drops some. The data contain 150,000 to 200,000 clones, 75% to 85% of them singletons. Sequenced: PBMCs. The source of these receptors is a female donor in good health and CMV-seronegative.

The gene calls are TRBV6-6 and TRBJ2-3; 8 bases match TRBD1. Germline-derived CDR1 and CDR2 are MNHNY and SVGAGI (reference sequence). The V segment lost 2 bases and the J segment 2 bases; nucleotides outside the gene matches: 3. The CDR3 spans 15 residues. DNA of the CDR3: TGTGCCAGCAGTTACGGGACAGGATACACAGATACGCAGTATTTT. It encodes CASSYGTGYTDTQYF.

The rearrangement uses TRBV6-1 and TRBJ1-2; D might be TRBD1 (6 bases). This CDR3 has 13 residues. Germline V gene lookup returns CDR1 MNHNS and CDR2 SASEGT. Trimming left V 8 bases short and J 8 bases short, with 18 bases between. This chain's CDR3 is CASENREGRGYTF. Here the CDR3 DNA reads TGTGCCAGCGAAAACAGGGAGGGTCGGGGCTACACCTTC.

V and J are TRBV28 and TRBJ1-5, with 7 bases that match TRBD1. V dropped 7 bases and J dropped 2; count of bases not matched to a gene: 8. Germline loops: CDR1 MDHEN, CDR2 SYDVKM. The CDR3 has 15 amino acids. The CDR3 DNA reads as TGTGCCAGCAACCTCGACAGGGCTCGCAATCAGCCCCAGCATTTT. Translating it yields CASNLDRARNQPQHF.

The count of this clone is one. The conserved final phenylalanine or tryptophan is absent from the CDR3, which likely points to a read error. The chain couples TRBV7-9 to TRBJ1-1; D not resolved. V gave up 5 bases and J gave up 5 bases, with 15 bases separating them. The germline gives CDR1 SEHNR, CDR2 FQNEAQ (reference sequence). CDR3 length: 14 residues. CDR3 region: CASSKGGTRTEAFS. For the CDR3, the DNA is TGTGCCAGCAGCAAGGGAGGCACGAGGACTGAAGCTTTCTCT.

J is TRBJ1-1 and V is TRBV18, with TRBD1 as a possible D gene (6 bases). Germline V CDR1 and CDR2: KGHSH, LQKENI. The CDR3 consists of 15 residues. V was cut by 3 bases and J by 3 bases, with 14 bases left in between. In nucleotides, the CDR3 is TGTGCCAGCTCACCTTCAGGGGCGGGGGACACTGAAGCTTTCTTT. It yields the protein CASSPSGAGDTEAFF. Full variable domain (remainder filled in from reference TRBV18 and TRBJ1-1): NAGVMQNPRHLVRRRGQEARLRCSPMKGHSHVYWYRQLPEEGLKFMVYLQKENIIDESGMPKERFSAEFPKEGPSILRIQQVVRGDSAAYFCASSPSGAGDTEAFFGQGTRLTVV.

The chain has TRBV30 and TRBJ2-6; TRBD1 is a possible D gene (7 bases). CDR3 length equals 13 residues. CDR1 and CDR2 from the germline V gene are GTSNPN and SVGIG (reference sequence). Trimming removed 7 bases from V and 8 bases from J, with 15 bases in between. The CDR3 reads CALGAGGTNVLTF. The CDR3 DNA follows: TGTGCCTTGGGGGCAGGGGGGACCAACGTCCTGACTTTC.

The V gene is TRBV7-6, the J gene TRBJ2-3, with TRBD2 matching over 7 bases. The CDR3 runs to 16 residues. Trimming at V came to 1 base and at J to 1 base, leaving 5 bases not matched to a gene. The germline CDR1 and CDR2 sequences are SGHVS and FNYEAQ. The CDR3 here is CASSLGSAGGTDTQYF. CDR3 nucleotides: TGTGCCAGCAGCTTAGGGTCGGCGGGGGGCACAGATACGCAGTATTTT.

The rearrangement joins TRBV6-1 to TRBJ1-1; 9 nucleotides line up with TRBD1. The CDR3 loop spans 14 amino acids. Germline assignment: CDR1 MNHNS and CDR2 SASEGT. V trimming: 8 bases; J trimming: 4 bases; junction bases outside the gene matches: 8. CDR3 sequence: CASSLGQGPTEAFF. CDR3 nucleotides: TGTGCCAGCTCCTTGGGACAGGGCCCCACTGAAGCTTTCTTT.

This chain uses TRBV12-5 with TRBJ2-3, with TRBD1 identical over 11 bases. With V trimmed by 6 bases and J by 2 bases, 7 bases remained unmatched. The CDR3 has 16 residues. The germline CDR1 and CDR2 sequences are LGHNT and FRNRAP. CDR3 nucleotides: TGTGCTAGTGGGCCGGGGACAGGGGGAGACACAGATACGCAGTATTTT. It translates to CASGPGTGGDTDTQYF.

CDR3 nucleotide sequence: TGTGCCAGCAGGCCAGGGATCTTGGGTAGCAATCAGCCCCAGCATTTT. Its protein is CASRPGILGSNQPQHF. The V gene is TRBV7-2, the J gene TRBJ1-5, with D tentatively TRBD1 (5 bases). This CDR3 region has 16 residues. Germline V lookup: CDR1 SGHTA, CDR2 FQGNSA. V was trimmed by 6 bases and J by 0 bases, leaving 15 bases between them.

The J gene is TRBJ1-1, the V gene TRBV30, with unresolved D. Trimming took off 2 bases at V and 1 base at J, with 8 bases between the two ends. There are 13 residues in the CDR3. CDR1 and CDR2 from the germline V gene are GTSNPN and SVGIG (reference sequence). The CDR3 here is CAWSLSGNTEAFF. The CDR3 region has the DNA TGTGCCTGGAGTTTATCGGGGAACACTGAAGCTTTCTTT.

The V call is TRBV27, the J call TRBJ2-7; 8 bases map to TRBD2. The germline gives CDR1 MNHEY, CDR2 SMNVEV (reference sequence). This CDR3 is 14 amino acids long. The V gene end was trimmed by 7 bases and the J gene end by 5 bases; junction bases not matched to a gene: 10. The CDR3 DNA reads TGTGCCAGCAAGAGTCTCGGGAGGGAGCACGAGCAGTACTTC. Protein: CASKSLGREHEQYF.

The V call is TRBV4-1, the J call TRBJ2-7; 7 bases map to TRBD1. The CDR3 sequence is 14 residues long. Trimming cost V 3 bases and J 4 bases; bases outside gene matches: 6. The germline V gene encodes CDR1 MGHRA and CDR2 YSYEKL. CDR3 amino acids: CASSHRQGVYEQYF. For the CDR3, the DNA is TGCGCCAGCAGCCATAGACAGGGAGTTTACGAGCAGTACTTC.

The CDR3 coding sequence is TGTGCCAGTAGTATAGGGGGGGACAGGTATTTGGTCGGGGAGCTGTTTTTT. Its protein is CASSIGGDRYLVGELFF. The rearrangement uses TRBV19 and TRBJ2-2; TRBD1 matches 8 bases. Germline CDR1 LNHDA, CDR2 SQIVND (reference sequence). This CDR3 is 17 amino acids long. Trimming cost V 1 base and J 7 bases; bases outside gene matches: 11. Filled out from reference TRBV19 and TRBJ2-2, the complete variable domain reads DGGITQSPKYLFRKEGQNVTLSCEQNLNHDAMYWYRQDPGQGLRLIYYSQIVNDFQKGDIAEGYSVSREKKESFPLTVTSAQKNPTAFYLCASSIGGDRYLVGELFFGEGSRLTVL.

There are a few counts of this clone. CDR3 in amino acids: CASSETRQVNSPLHF. The DNA for the CDR3 is TGTGCCAGCAGTGAAACCCGGCAGGTGAATTCACCCCTCCACTTT. The V and J genes are TRBV25-1 and TRBJ1-6; D call uncertain. The germline V gene has CDR1 MGHDK and CDR2 SYGVNS. The CDR3 spans 15 residues. Trimming pared 2 bases from V and 7 bases from J, leaving 12 bases between.

The gene calls are TRBV27 and TRBJ2-4, with no clear D. Trimming stripped 5 bases from V and 2 bases from J, with 13 bases between. Germline CDR1 MNHEY, CDR2 SMNVEV (reference sequence). CDR3 length: 15 amino acids. CDR3 DNA: TGTGCCAGCAGTGTTCGGGTGTTAACCAAAAACATTCAGTACTTC. Translation gives CASSVRVLTKNIQYF.

The chain couples TRBV27 to TRBJ1-3; 9 bases line up with TRBD1. Germline CDR1 is MNHEY and CDR2 is SMNVEV (reference sequence). This CDR3 has 15 residues. Trimming cost V 8 bases and J 8 bases; bases outside gene matches: 13. CDR3 nucleotide sequence: TGTGCCAGCGGGTCCCTGGGACAGGGAAGTCACACCATATATTTT. This codes for CASGSLGQGSHTIYF.

The DNA of the CDR3 is TGTGCCAGTAGTTCGACCGGACAGGGGTGGGATGGCTACACCTTC. It translates to CASSSTGQGWDGYTF. The genes are TRBV19 and TRBJ1-2, with 9 nucleotides matching TRBD1. The CDR3 sequence is 15 residues long. V lost 5 bases and J lost 6; bases outside the gene matches: 10. The germline V gene has CDR1 LNHDA and CDR2 SQIVND (reference sequence).

The rearrangement uses TRBV11-2 and TRBJ2-3; D possibly corresponds to TRBD1 (5 bases). This CDR3 region has 17 residues. V lost 4 bases, J lost 0 bases, and 17 bases lay in between. The germline gives CDR1 SGHAT, CDR2 FQNNGV. The CDR3 reads CASSSYLTASSTDTQYF. The CDR3 nucleotides are TGTGCCAGCAGCTCCTATCTGACAGCCTCTAGCACAGATACGCAGTATTTT.

The V call is TRBV7-2, the J call TRBJ1-3; D may be TRBD1 (5 bases). Germline loops: CDR1 SGHTA, CDR2 FQGNSA. V lost 5 bases and J 3 bases, leaving 11 bases between the germline ends. This CDR3 spans 14 amino acids. The CDR3 spells CASSPGQLGNTIYF. CDR3 nucleotides: TGTGCCAGCAGCCCAGGGCAGCTTGGAAACACCATATATTTT.

The chain carries TRBV2 and TRBJ2-7, with D possibly matching TRBD2 (5 bases). The V gene's germline CDR1 is SNHLY and CDR2 FYNNEI. The CDR3 loop spans 13 amino acids. With 1 base removed from V and 9 bases from J, the gap between germline ends came to 13 bases. The CDR3 loop is CASSEGRGSGQYF. In nucleotides, the CDR3 is TGTGCCAGCAGTGAAGGACGGGGATCGGGGCAGTACTTC.